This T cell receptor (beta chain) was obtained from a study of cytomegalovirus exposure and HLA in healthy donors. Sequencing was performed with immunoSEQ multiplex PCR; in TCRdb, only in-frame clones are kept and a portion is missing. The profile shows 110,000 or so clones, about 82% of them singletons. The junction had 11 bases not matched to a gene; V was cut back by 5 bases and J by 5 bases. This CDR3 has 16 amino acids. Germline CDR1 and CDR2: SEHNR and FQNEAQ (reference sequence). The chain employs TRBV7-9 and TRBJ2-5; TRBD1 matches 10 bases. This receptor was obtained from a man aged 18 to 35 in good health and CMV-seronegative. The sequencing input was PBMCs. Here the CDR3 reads CASSPLPGQGIETQYF. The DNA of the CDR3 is TGTGCCAGCAGCCCACTCCCGGGACAGGGGATCGAGACCCAGTACTTC.